This TCR beta chain stems from a study of T cells in Graves' hyperthyroidism and ophthalmopathy. Orbital computed tomography, thyroid ultrasound, serum thyroxine and TRAb, and clinical symptoms together informed the diagnoses. Amplified TCR beta CDR3 regions came from RNA transcripts. Primed by the HTBI set, a first-round RT-PCR was run on the TCR CDR3. Using its own MiXCR run on the multiplex PCR reads, TCRdb lists one record per CDR3 protein. The data show around 600,000 distinct CDR3 sequences, roughly 14% seen once. Notes on the study in general: The model identified upcoming ophthalmopathy a median about 6.5 months ahead of onset.

This clonotype has a count of ten or more. Its antigen is not known. The V segment lost 5 bases and the J segment 2 bases; nucleotides outside the gene matches: 12. Looked up from germline, CDR1 is MNHEY and CDR2 is SVGAGI. The CDR3 has 16 residues. Sequencing was performed on blood. The V and J genes are TRBV6-5 and TRBJ2-7, with TRBD2 matching 7 bases. This receptor was taken from a woman in her 30s with Graves' hyperthyroidism. CDR3 sequence (DNA): TGTGCCAGCAGTCTACTCCCTAGCGGCAGGGCCTACGAGCAGTACTTC. Translating it yields CASSLLPSGRAYEQYF.